The 25 T cell receptor beta chains in this list originate from one sample, sequenced in a study of control samples from healthy donors and cancer patients. The method was immunoSEQ multiplex PCR; TCRdb's version includes in-frame clones alone and lacks a portion of them. The repertoire has fewer than 95,000 clones, just under 85% of them found once; the top ten carry approximately 19%. Sequencing input: blood. Receptor source: a young man in good health.

The chain is built from TRBV18 and TRBJ2-1; 10 bases match TRBD1. Germline CDR1 reads KGHSH; CDR2 reads LQKENI. Unmatched junction bases numbered 6, after V lost 6 bases and J lost 7 bases. The CDR3 spans 14 residues. The CDR3 sequence is CASSLDRGQNEQFF. The CDR3 DNA is TGTGCCAGCTCCCTTGACAGGGGGCAGAATGAGCAGTTCTTC.

V gene TRBV27 combines with J gene TRBJ2-7, with D tentatively TRBD1 (6 bases). The CDR3 has 13 amino acids. CDR1 and CDR2 from the germline V gene are MNHEY and SMNVEV (reference sequence). V was clipped by 5 bases and J by 5 bases, with 13 bases between them. This CDR3 reads CASSVNGGHEQYF. The CDR3 DNA sequence: TGTGCCAGCAGTGTAAATGGGGGCCACGAGCAGTACTTC.

V and J are TRBV5-1 and TRBJ2-3; D possibly corresponds to TRBD2 (6 bases). The germline V gene encodes CDR1 SGHRS and CDR2 YFSETQ. This CDR3 is 16 amino acids long. V gave up 5 bases and J gave up 2 bases, with 18 bases separating them. The CDR3 is CASREGLQLFTDTQYF. CDR3 coding DNA: TGCGCCAGCAGGGAGGGACTTCAGCTATTCACAGATACGCAGTATTTT. The variable domain in full, completed from reference TRBV5-1 and TRBJ2-3, reads KAGVTQTPRYLIKTRGQQVTLSCSPISGHRSVSWYQQTPGQGLQFLFEYFSETQRNKGNFPGRFSGRQFSNSRSEMNVSTLELGDSALYLCASREGLQLFTDTQYFGPGTRLTVL.

The sample holds a few counts of this clone. J is TRBJ1-4 and V is TRBV6-1; 9 bases align to TRBD1. V lost 1 base to trimming and J lost 7 bases; unmatched junction nucleotides: 1. This CDR3 contains 14 residues. Germline-derived CDR1 and CDR2 are MNHNS and SASEGT. The CDR3 is CASSEGTGVEKLFF. The CDR3, as DNA: TGTGCCAGCAGTGAAGGGACAGGGGTTGAAAAACTGTTTTTT.

The chain carries TRBV30 and TRBJ2-5, with D maybe TRBD2 (7 bases). V lost 2 bases and J 4 bases, leaving 11 bases between the germline ends. The germline V gene has CDR1 GTSNPN and CDR2 SVGIG (reference sequence). The CDR3 spans 13 residues. The CDR3 DNA reads TGTGCCTGGAGTAAGGGGGGGCCAGAGACCCAGTACTTC. Its translation is CAWSKGGPETQYF. The full variable domain, in which reference TRBV30 and TRBJ2-5 provide the parts outside the CDR3, is SQTIHQWPATLVQPVGSPLSLECTVEGTSNPNLYWYRQAAGRGLQLLFYSVGIGQISSEVPQNLSASRPQDRQFILSSKKLLLSDSGFYLCAWSKGGPETQYFGPGTRLLVL.

Notes on this clone: The sample has other DNA sequences that encode this CDR3 too. The V and J genes are TRBV12-3 or TRBV12-4 and TRBJ2-3; D is uncertain. V was trimmed by 4 bases and J by 6 bases, leaving 5 bases between them. The CDR3 has 11 residues. The CDR3 sequence is CASSSYDTQYF. The CDR3 DNA reads TGTGCCAGCAGTTCCTACGATACGCAGTATTTT.

V usage is TRBV18 and J usage is TRBJ2-3, with D uncertain. V was pared by 2 bases and J by 3 bases, with 6 bases between. The CDR3 covers 13 residues. Germline CDR1 and CDR2: KGHSH and LQKENI. The CDR3 nucleotides read TGTGCCAGCTCACCAGCGAGGACAGATACGCAGTATTTT. Its translation: CASSPARTDTQYF.

V and J are TRBV5-1 and TRBJ2-1; 7 bases agree with TRBD1. This CDR3 comprises 15 residues. After removal of 4 bases from V and 3 bases from J, the junction contained 7 bases not matched to a gene. Germline-derived CDR1 and CDR2 are SGHRS and YFSETQ. The CDR3 is CASSADRAIYNEQFF. The CDR3 nucleotides read TGCGCCAGCAGCGCAGACAGGGCCATCTACAATGAGCAGTTCTTC.

The rearrangement uses TRBV5-1 and TRBJ2-3; no definite D call. Germline CDR1 and CDR2: SGHRS and YFSETQ. The V end lost 0 bases, the J end lost 4 bases, and 6 bases lay between the germline ends. The CDR3 is 13 amino acids. CDR3 sequence (DNA): TGCGCCAGCAGCTTGGTAGATGCAGATACGCAGTATTTT. This translates into CASSLVDADTQYF.

This clone has just a few counts. The CDR3 protein is CASAPGADYGYTF. In DNA, the CDR3 is TGTGCCAGCGCACCAGGGGCAGACTATGGCTACACCTTC. The chain uses TRBV6-5 and TRBJ1-2; perhaps TRBD1 as D (6 bases). The V end was cut by 8 bases, the J end by 3 bases, with 13 bases between. The CDR3 is 13 amino acids. Germline-derived CDR1 and CDR2 are MNHEY and SVGAGI.

The rearrangement joins TRBV11-1 to TRBJ1-2; D is unclear. Germline CDR1 SGHAT, CDR2 FQDESV (reference sequence). V lost 2 bases to trimming and J lost 3 bases, with 10 bases between them. The CDR3 sequence is 14 residues long. For the CDR3, the DNA is TGTGCCAGCAGCTTAACACCATACGACTATGGCTACACCTTC. Residues: CASSLTPYDYGYTF. The variable domain in full, with the rest retrieved from reference TRBV11-1 and TRBJ1-2, is EAEVAQSPRYKITEKSQAVAFWCDPISGHATLYWYRQILGQGPELLVQFQDESVVDDSQLPKDRFSAERLKGVDSTLKIQPAELGDSAMYLCASSLTPYDYGYTFGSGTRLTVV.

This clone was detected only once. The genes are TRBV19 and TRBJ2-1; possible D gene TRBD2, 5 bases. Germline assignment: CDR1 LNHDA and CDR2 SQIVND (reference sequence). This CDR3 contains 17 residues. Trimming took 6 bases from V and 7 from J, leaving 25 bases between them. The CDR3 reads CASSSAGSLKAPNEQFF. Written as DNA, the CDR3 is TGTGCCAGTAGCTCGGCTGGGAGCCTAAAAGCTCCGAATGAGCAGTTCTTC.

The CDR3 DNA reads as TGTGCCAGCAGTTACTCGATCATAGGTGGCACAGATACGCAGTATTTT. Translated, it gives CASSYSIIGGTDTQYF. V gene TRBV6-5 combines with J gene TRBJ2-3; D not certain. The V and J ends lost 0 bases and 1 base respectively, with 11 bases between them. The CDR3 has 16 amino acids. Germline V gives CDR1 MNHEY, CDR2 SVGAGI.

The chain employs TRBV7-8 and TRBJ2-7, with unresolved D. V lost 4 bases and J lost 4, with 11 bases in between. Per the germline V gene, CDR1 is SGHVS and CDR2 is FQNEAQ. This CDR3 is 13 amino acids long. The CDR3 protein is CASSSSYGYEQYF. CDR3 nucleotides: TGTGCCAGCAGCTCCTCGTATGGTTACGAGCAGTACTTC.

CDR3 sequence reads: CASSQGVGAGANVLTF. CDR3 DNA: TGTGCCAGCAGCCAAGGCGTGGGCGCTGGGGCCAACGTCCTGACTTTC. J is TRBJ2-6 and V is TRBV3-1 (or the pseudogene TRBV3-2); D not resolved. This CDR3 spans 16 amino acids. The V gene's germline CDR1 is LGHDT and CDR2 YNNKEL (reference sequence). V was shortened by 1 base and J by 2 bases, with 9 bases between the two germline ends.

V is TRBV30 and J is TRBJ1-1; D remains ambiguous. Between the trimmed V and J ends, which lost 2 bases and 3 bases, there was a span of 19 bases. The CDR3 contains 16 residues. The germline V gene has CDR1 GTSNPN and CDR2 SVGIG (reference sequence). This CDR3 reads CAWSLWGKLEHTEAFF. Here the CDR3 DNA reads TGTGCCTGGAGTTTGTGGGGAAAACTTGAACACACTGAAGCTTTCTTT.

V gene TRBV5-1 combines with J gene TRBJ1-3, with 7 nucleotides matching TRBD1. After removal of 1 base from V and 0 bases from J, the junction contained 1 base not matched to a gene. The germline V gene has CDR1 SGHRS and CDR2 YFSETQ. The CDR3 is 15 residues long. The CDR3 DNA sequence: TGCGCCAGCAGCTTGTGGACAGGCTCTGGAAACACCATATATTTT. Protein product: CASSLWTGSGNTIYF.

This chain connects TRBV12-3 or TRBV12-4 to TRBJ2-7; the match to TRBD1 covers 7 bases. The CDR3 sequence is 12 residues long. V was pared by 6 bases and J by 6 bases, with 5 bases of the junction left unmatched. The CDR3: CASRRQGREQYF. In DNA, the CDR3 is TGTGCCAGCAGGCGACAGGGTCGCGAGCAGTACTTC.

The V gene is TRBV7-3, the J gene TRBJ1-6; 9 nucleotides align to TRBD1. CDR1 is SGHTA and CDR2 is FQGTGA in the germline V gene. The J segment lost 9 bases and the V segment lost 5 bases, leaving 8 bases of the junction unmatched. The length of the CDR3 is 15 residues. The CDR3 reads CASSPRQGVGSPLHF. The CDR3 nucleotides read TGTGCCAGCAGCCCTCGACAGGGGGTAGGTTCACCCCTCCACTTT.

For the CDR3, the DNA is TGTGCCAGTAGTATCACAGGACAGTCCCGTAGGGGGCAGTTCTTC. Translated, it gives CASSITGQSRRGQFF. This rearrangement joins TRBV19 to TRBJ2-1, with TRBD1 as a possible D gene (6 bases). In germline, CDR1 is LNHDA, CDR2 SQIVND (reference sequence). The CDR3 runs to 15 residues. The V gene lost 3 bases and the J gene lost 12 bases, with 21 bases spanning the gap.

V is TRBV28 and J is TRBJ1-5; no definite D call. The CDR3 sequence is 16 residues long. Per the germline V gene, CDR1 is MDHEN and CDR2 is SYDVKM. Trimming took 7 bases from V and 3 from J, leaving 19 bases between them. DNA of the CDR3: TGTGCCAGCACCCCGCCGGACCGAGGATTCAATCAGCCCCAGCATTTT. This sequence encodes CASTPPDRGFNQPQHF.

The V gene is TRBV6-1, the J gene TRBJ1-2; perhaps TRBD1 as D (5 bases). Germline CDR1 MNHNS, CDR2 SASEGT. The CDR3 sequence is 14 residues long. The V gene lost 3 bases and the J gene lost 5 bases, with 13 bases spanning the gap. CDR3 coding DNA: TGTGCCAGCAGTGATAGTGCCAGGGATTATGGCTACACCTTC. Amino acid sequence: CASSDSARDYGYTF.

The V gene is TRBV19, the J gene TRBJ2-2; D possibly matches TRBD1 or TRBD2 (7 bases each). The CDR3 is 16 amino acids. CDR1 and CDR2 (germline): LNHDA, SQIVND (reference sequence). The ends were cut back, 3 bases at V and 4 bases at J, with 15 bases in the middle. The CDR3 reads CASSISGRGGTGELFF. The CDR3, as DNA: TGTGCCAGTAGTATCTCGGGCAGGGGGGGCACCGGGGAGCTGTTTTTT. The variable domain in full, with the rest retrieved from reference TRBV19 and TRBJ2-2, is DGGITQSPKYLFRKEGQNVTLSCEQNLNHDAMYWYRQDPGQGLRLIYYSQIVNDFQKGDIAEGYSVSREKKESFPLTVTSAQKNPTAFYLCASSISGRGGTGELFFGEGSRLTVL.

This clone has just a few counts. The rearrangement uses TRBV6-5 and TRBJ2-7, with D possibly TRBD1 on 7 matching bases. Per germline, CDR1 MNHEY and CDR2 SVGAGI. Trimming pared 8 bases from V and 6 bases from J, leaving 17 bases between. CDR3 length: 13 amino acids. The CDR3 reads CASGGTARREQYF. The DNA for the CDR3 is TGTGCCAGCGGGGGGACAGCCAGGCGCGAGCAGTACTTC.

This clone was observed a handful of times. J is TRBJ2-5 and V is TRBV3-1 (or the pseudogene TRBV3-2); D may be TRBD2 (6 bases). V lost 0 bases and J lost 6, with 17 bases in between. CDR1 is LGHDT and CDR2 is YNNKEL in the germline V gene (reference sequence). CDR3 length equals 16 residues. CDR3: CASSQDFPSAGQTQYF. The DNA of the CDR3 is TGTGCCAGCAGCCAAGATTTCCCTAGCGCGGGCCAGACCCAGTACTTC.